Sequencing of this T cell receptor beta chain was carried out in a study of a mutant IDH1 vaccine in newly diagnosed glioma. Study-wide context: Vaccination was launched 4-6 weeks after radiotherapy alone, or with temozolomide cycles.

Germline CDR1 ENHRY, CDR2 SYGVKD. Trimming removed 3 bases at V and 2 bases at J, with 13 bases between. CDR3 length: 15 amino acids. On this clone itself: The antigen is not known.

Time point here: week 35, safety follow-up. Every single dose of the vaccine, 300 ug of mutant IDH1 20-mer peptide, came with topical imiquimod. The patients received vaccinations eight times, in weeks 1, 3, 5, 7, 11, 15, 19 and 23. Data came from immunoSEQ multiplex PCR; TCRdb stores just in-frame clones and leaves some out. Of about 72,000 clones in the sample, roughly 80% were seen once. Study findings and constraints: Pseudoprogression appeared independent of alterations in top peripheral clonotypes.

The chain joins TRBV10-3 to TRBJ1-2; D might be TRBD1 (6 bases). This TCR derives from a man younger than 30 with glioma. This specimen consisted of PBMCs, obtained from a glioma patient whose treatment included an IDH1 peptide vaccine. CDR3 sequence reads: CAISERDIWNYGYTF. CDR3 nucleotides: TGTGCCATCAGTGAACGGGACATTTGGAACTATGGCTACACCTTC.